Listed below are T cell receptor beta chains from one sample, sequenced in a study. A single record per CDR3 protein comes from TCRdb applying MiXCR to the RT-PCR reads. The sample has about 700,000 distinct CDR3 sequences; 14% are singletons. The sample consisted of memory CD4+ T cells from blood. The receptors derive from a female donor in good health, serving as a healthy control. The CDR3 runs from the conserved cysteine through the conserved F or W. Each record gives: V gene, D gene, clone size, J gene, CDR3 protein, CDR3 DNA. A D gene is named only where the DNA matches it firmly. Part of the rows lack a size; the others show once, few, many or a class for expanded clones.

>TRBV19|TRBD1|NA|TRBJ2-3
CASSIRTTGSTDTQYF
TGTGCCAGTAGTATAAGGACGACAGGGTCCACAGATACGCAGTATTTT
>TRBV9|NA|many|TRBJ2-7
CASSVDLTTVEQYF
TGTGCCAGCAGCGTAGACCTTACAACGGTCGAGCAGTACTTC
>TRBV18|NA|NA|TRBJ2-1
CASSPEVVRNEQFF
TGTGCCAGCTCACCAGAGGTGGTACGCAATGAGCAGTTCTTC
>TRBV24-1|NA|NA|TRBJ2-7
CATSDQGYEQYF
TGTGCCACCAGTGACCAGGGTTACGAGCAGTACTTC
>TRBV20-1|NA|few|TRBJ2-2
CSARDRQLANTGELFF
TGCAGTGCTAGAGATCGACAGCTCGCGAACACCGGGGAGCTGTTTTTT
>TRBV24-1|NA|few|TRBJ1-2
CATSASAGYGYTF
TGTGCCACCAGTGCTTCAGCAGGGTATGGCTACACCTTC
>TRBV6-5|NA|few|TRBJ2-1
CASRVTGEAPELNEQFF
TGTGCCAGCAGAGTCACGGGGGAAGCGCCAGAACTGAATGAGCAGTTCTTC
>TRBV30|TRBD1|NA|TRBJ2-7
CAWRGTATDEQYF
TGTGCCTGGAGGGGGACAGCGACCGACGAGCAGTACTTC
>TRBV5-6|TRBD1|many|TRBJ1-2
CASSQGQAFYGYTF
TGTGCCAGCAGCCAAGGACAGGCTTTCTATGGCTACACCTTC
>TRBV29-1|TRBD1|few|TRBJ1-2
CSGGQGDYGYTF
TGCAGCGGGGGACAGGGGGACTATGGCTACACCTTC
>TRBV6-2/TRBV6-3|NA|few|TRBJ1-1
CASSDRVTEAFF
TGTGCCAGCAGCGACCGGGTGACTGAAGCTTTCTTT
>TRBV7-9|NA|NA|TRBJ1-5
CASSLGADYSNQPQHF
TGTGCCAGCAGCTTAGGGGCAGACTATAGCAATCAGCCCCAGCATTTT
>TRBV29-1|NA|few|TRBJ1-1
CSVARMNTEAFF
TGCAGCGTTGCGAGGATGAACACTGAAGCTTTCTTT
>TRBV7-3|NA|NA|TRBJ1-4
CASSLILGSMGKLFF
TGTGCCAGCAGCTTAATTTTGGGCAGCATGGGAAAACTGTTTTTT
>TRBV19|NA|NA|TRBJ2-3
CASSPPGGAFTDTQYF
TGTGCCAGTAGCCCTCCCGGCGGGGCATTCACAGATACGCAGTATTTT
>TRBV4-3|TRBD2|few|TRBJ2-7
CASSQTSGFYEQYF
TGCGCCAGCAGCCAAACTAGCGGGTTCTACGAGCAGTACTTC
>TRBV9|NA|NA|TRBJ1-4
CASSEGSYLRQNEKLFF
TGTGCCAGCAGCGAGGGGAGCTACTTACGCCAGAATGAAAAACTGTTTTTT
>TRBV7-2|NA|few|TRBJ1-5
CASSFDVGNQPQHF
TGTGCCAGCAGCTTCGATGTTGGGAATCAGCCCCAGCATTTT
>TRBV10-3|NA|few|TRBJ2-7
CATGGRDRYEQYF
TGTGCCACCGGGGGGCGAGACAGATACGAGCAGTACTTC
>TRBV28|NA|NA|TRBJ1-1
CASRGAELNTEAFF
TGTGCCAGCAGGGGAGCGGAATTGAACACTGAAGCTTTCTTT
>TRBV20-1|NA|NA|TRBJ2-5
CSPKGYQETQYF
TGCAGCCCCAAAGGGTACCAAGAGACCCAGTACTTC
>TRBV11-3|NA|many|TRBJ2-1
CASSPSGSLSYNEQFF
TGTGCCAGCAGCCCCTCGGGGTCCCTCTCCTACAATGAGCAGTTCTTC
>TRBV6-2/TRBV6-3|NA|many|TRBJ2-7
CASRFGGSNYEQYF
TGTGCCAGCCGCTTTGGCGGATCCAACTACGAGCAGTACTTC
>TRBV5-4|TRBD2|few|TRBJ2-2
CASSFPSGGVTNTGELFF
TGTGCCAGCAGCTTTCCCTCGGGGGGAGTGACGAACACCGGGGAGCTGTTTTTT
>TRBV30|NA|NA|TRBJ2-7
CAWSSSYEQYF
TGTGCCTGGAGTTCTTCCTACGAGCAGTACTTC
>TRBV20-1|TRBD1|few|TRBJ1-6
CSAKRSGTGNSPLHF
TGCAGTGCTAAGAGATCCGGGACAGGCAATTCACCCCTCCACTTT
>TRBV5-4|NA|NA|TRBJ2-5
CASSSPGFETQYF
TGTGCCAGCAGCTCCCCAGGGTTTGAGACCCAGTACTTC
>TRBV27|TRBD1|NA|TRBJ1-2
CASKTGGNYGYTF
TGTGCCAGCAAAACAGGGGGTAACTATGGCTACACCTTC